This entry concerns a single T cell receptor (beta chain). No antigen is known for it. Deep was the level at which the assay was run. Sequencing used immunoSEQ multiplex PCR; TCRdb keeps in-frame clones, though not all of them. The repertoire holds 2 million to 2.5 million clones, with more than 85% as singletons. This specimen belongs to a study of shared clonotypes between healthy human individuals. Overall study results and limits: Generation probabilities of non-shared clonotypes were lower (relative to those shared by all four donors).

Trimming took 0 bases from V and 4 from J; bases not matched to a gene: 3. This CDR3 contains 17 residues. CDR1 SGHVS and CDR2 FQNEAQ come from the germline V gene. CD45RO-negative CD8 cells positively selected for CCR7 made up the naive population, which excluded terminally differentiated effector memory CD45RA+ cells. The sample taken for sequencing was naive CD8+ T cells from PBMCs. This sequence was found in a man aged 18 to 29 in good health. Some clones in this sample may be carry-over from other donors' samples. The chain is built from TRBV7-8 and TRBJ2-1; 13 bases align to TRBD2. The CDR3 DNA reads TGTGCCAGCAGCTTAGCCCGGACTAGCGGGAGTTACAATGAGCAGTTCTTC. Translation: CASSLARTSGSYNEQFF.